This T cell receptor beta chain was found in a study of shared clonotypes between healthy human individuals. Study-level findings and limits: Researchers found naive subsets generally carried larger estimated richness than memory subsets. The low donor count limited represented genetic and exposure-history diversity. Incomplete sequencing of sorted subsets was indicated by rarefaction despite large depth.

The naive CD8 subset, CD45RO-negative cells positively selected for CCR7, excluded terminally differentiated effector memory CD45RA+ cells. About this clone itself: Its antigen is as yet unknown.

Only in-frame clones appear in the TCRdb table, and some are missing; sequencing was by immunoSEQ multiplex PCR. The sample records around 2,000,000 clones, about 95% being singletons. V was pared by 3 bases and J by 2 bases, with 3 bases of the junction left unmatched. Germline CDR1 is ENHRY and CDR2 is SYGVKD. The length of the CDR3 is 14 residues. The chain is built from TRBV10-3 and TRBJ2-5; 7 nucleotides agree with TRBD1. The sample comprised naive CD8+ T cells sorted from blood. This TCR was recovered from a man aged 18 to 29 in good health. Written as DNA, the CDR3 is TGTGCCATCAGTGACATCAGGGGGCAAGAGACCCAGTACTTC. Protein product: CAISDIRGQETQYF.